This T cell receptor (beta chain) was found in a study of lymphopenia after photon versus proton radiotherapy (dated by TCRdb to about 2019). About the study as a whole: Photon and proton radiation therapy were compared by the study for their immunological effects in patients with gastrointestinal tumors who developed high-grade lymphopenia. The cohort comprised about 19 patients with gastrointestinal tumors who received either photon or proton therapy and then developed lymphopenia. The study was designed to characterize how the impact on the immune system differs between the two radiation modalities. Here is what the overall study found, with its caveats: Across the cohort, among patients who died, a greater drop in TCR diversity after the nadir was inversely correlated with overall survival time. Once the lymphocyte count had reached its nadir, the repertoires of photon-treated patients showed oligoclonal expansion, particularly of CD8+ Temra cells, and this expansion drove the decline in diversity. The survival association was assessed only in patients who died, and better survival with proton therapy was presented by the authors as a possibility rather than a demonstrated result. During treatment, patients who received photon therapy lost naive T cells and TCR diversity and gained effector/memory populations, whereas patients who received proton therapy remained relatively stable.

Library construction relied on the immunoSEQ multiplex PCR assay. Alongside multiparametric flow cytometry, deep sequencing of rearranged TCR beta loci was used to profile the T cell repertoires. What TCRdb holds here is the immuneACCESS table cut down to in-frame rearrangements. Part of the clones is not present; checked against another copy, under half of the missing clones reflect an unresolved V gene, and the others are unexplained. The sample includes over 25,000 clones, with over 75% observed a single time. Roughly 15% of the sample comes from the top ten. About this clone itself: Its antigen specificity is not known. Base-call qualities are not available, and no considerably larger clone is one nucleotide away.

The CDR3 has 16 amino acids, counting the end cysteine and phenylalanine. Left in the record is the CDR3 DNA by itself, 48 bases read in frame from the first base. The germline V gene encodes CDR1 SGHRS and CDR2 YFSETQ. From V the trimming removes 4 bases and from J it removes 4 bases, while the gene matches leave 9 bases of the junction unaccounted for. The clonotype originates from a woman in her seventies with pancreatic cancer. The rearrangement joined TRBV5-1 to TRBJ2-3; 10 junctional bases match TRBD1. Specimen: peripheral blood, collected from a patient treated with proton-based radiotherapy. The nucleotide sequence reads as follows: TGCGCCAGCAGCGCTTACGGGACAGGGGCGGCAGATACGCAGTATTTT. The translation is CASSAYGTGAADTQYF. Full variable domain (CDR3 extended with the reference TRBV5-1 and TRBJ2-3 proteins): KAGVTQTPRYLIKTRGQQVTLSCSPISGHRSVSWYQQTPGQGLQFLFEYFSETQRNKGNFPGRFSGRQFSNSRSEMNVSTLELGDSALYLCASSAYGTGAADTQYFGPGTRLTVL.